These 14 T cell receptor beta chains were all obtained from the same sample, sequenced in a study of T cell responses to AZD1222 COVID-19 vaccine. Sequencing used immunoSEQ multiplex PCR; TCRdb keeps in-frame clones, though not all of them. The table lists over 120,000 clones, more than 80% of them singletons, with 1.6% in the top ten. The sequences come from peripheral blood, collected on day 0 of AZD1222 vaccination. Receptor source: an adult in good health.

The chain joins TRBV6-5 to TRBJ2-3, with D unresolved. Trimming removed 3 bases from V and 0 bases from J, with 10 bases in between. The CDR3 totals 15 residues. CDR1 and CDR2 (germline): MNHEY, SVGAGI. The CDR3 DNA is TGTGCCAGCAGTTATGGTCGGCAAAGCACAGATACGCAGTATTTT. This gives the protein CASSYGRQSTDTQYF.

Written as DNA, the CDR3 is TGTGCCAGCGGGACAGGGGAACTCGATAGCAATCAGCCCCAGCATTTT. This encodes CASGTGELDSNQPQHF. The chain has TRBV2 and TRBJ1-5, with TRBD1 identical over 10 bases. There are 16 residues in the CDR3. The germline CDR1 and CDR2 sequences are SNHLY and FYNNEI. J lost 0 bases, V lost 8 bases, and 7 bases had no gene match.

The gene calls are TRBV15 and TRBJ2-7, with TRBD2 identical over 8 bases. The J segment lost 4 bases and the V segment lost 2 bases, leaving 10 bases of the junction unmatched. The length of the CDR3 is 16 residues. CDR1 is LNHNV, CDR2 YYDKDF, per germline (reference sequence). CDR3 loop: CATSRRPGTRQYEQYF. The CDR3 nucleotides read TGTGCCACCAGCAGACGCCCCGGGACTAGGCAGTACGAGCAGTACTTC.

The CDR3 nucleotides are TGTGCCAGCAAACCGACAGGGGGTATCTACAATGAGCAGTTCTTC. Its translation is CASKPTGGIYNEQFF. This sequence joins TRBV28 and TRBJ2-1; 9 bases line up with TRBD1. V gave up 7 bases and J gave up 3 bases; unmatched junction bases: 7. This CDR3 has 15 amino acids. Germline CDR1 reads MDHEN; CDR2 reads SYDVKM. Complete variable domain (other parts from reference TRBV28 and TRBJ2-1): DVKVTQSSRYLVKRTGEKVFLECVQDMDHENMFWYRQDPGLGLRLIYFSYDVKMKEKGDIPEGYSVSREKKERFSLILESASTNQTSMYLCASKPTGGIYNEQFFGPGTRLTVL.

This clone has only one observation. The chain employs TRBV18 and TRBJ1-2; D perhaps matches TRBD1 (5 bases). The CDR3 is made up of 11 amino acids. Germline V gene sequence: CDR1 KGHSH, CDR2 LQKENI. Trimming shortened V by 2 bases and J by 7 bases, and 5 bases separated the two germline ends. The CDR3 DNA is TGTGCCAGCTCACCAGGGGCTGGCTACACCTTC. This codes for CASSPGAGYTF. Together with reference TRBV18 and TRBJ1-2, the CDR3 gives the full variable domain: NAGVMQNPRHLVRRRGQEARLRCSPMKGHSHVYWYRQLPEEGLKFMVYLQKENIIDESGMPKERFSAEFPKEGPSILRIQQVVRGDSAAYFCASSPGAGYTFGSGTRLTVV.

The chain has TRBV28 and TRBJ2-7; D call uncertain. The CDR3 has 15 residues. Germline loops: CDR1 MDHEN, CDR2 SYDVKM. V lost 3 bases to trimming and J lost 0 bases, with 12 bases between them. Here the CDR3 reads CASSFGDGVSYEQYF. In DNA, the CDR3 is TGTGCCAGCAGTTTTGGCGACGGAGTCTCCTACGAGCAGTACTTC.

The V call is TRBV3-1 (or the pseudogene TRBV3-2), the J call TRBJ1-1; D perhaps matches TRBD1 (5 bases). The germline CDR1 and CDR2 sequences are LGHDT and YNNKEL (reference sequence). The germline V and J ends were trimmed by 4 bases and 10 bases, with 19 bases remaining between them. The CDR3 spans 14 residues. The CDR3 spells CASSRRGHIGGAFF. DNA of the CDR3: TGTGCCAGCAGCCGACGGGGCCACATCGGGGGAGCTTTCTTT.

V is TRBV16 and J is TRBJ2-7; D is ambiguous. Trimming took 1 base from V and 0 from J, leaving 7 bases between them. From germline, CDR1 is KGHSY and CDR2 FQNENV. The CDR3 has 14 residues. CDR3 residues: CASSQWRNSYEQYF. The CDR3 DNA is TGTGCCAGCAGCCAATGGCGGAACTCCTACGAGCAGTACTTC.

The chain combines TRBV7-2 with TRBJ2-7, with TRBD1 as a possible D gene (6 bases). Germline CDR1 and CDR2: SGHTA and FQGNSA. The V and J ends lost 1 base and 0 bases respectively, with 16 bases between them. This CDR3 comprises 17 residues. CDR3 DNA: TGTGCCAGCAGCTTAGACGTACACAGGGCCAGCTCCTACGAGCAGTACTTC. This translates into CASSLDVHRASSYEQYF.

The V and J genes are TRBV2 and TRBJ1-2; D is unclear. This CDR3 comprises 12 residues. Trimming shortened V by 6 bases and J by 4 bases, and 9 bases separated the two germline ends. Germline V CDR1 and CDR2: SNHLY, FYNNEI. CDR3 in DNA: TGTGCCAGCAGGGCACAGATCTATGGCTACACCTTC. Its translation: CASRAQIYGYTF.

The chain joins TRBV30 to TRBJ1-5; D unresolved. From germline, CDR1 is GTSNPN and CDR2 SVGIG (reference sequence). The CDR3 has 14 residues. The germline V and J ends were trimmed by 5 bases and 6 bases, with 17 bases remaining between them. The CDR3 is CAWGRVGSGQPQHF. For the CDR3, the DNA is TGTGCCTGGGGGAGGGTAGGCTCCGGTCAGCCCCAGCATTTT.

The chain joins TRBV30 to TRBJ1-5, with D possibly matching TRBD1 (5 bases). Germline values: CDR1 GTSNPN, CDR2 SVGIG (reference sequence). Deletions cut 2 bases from V and 4 bases from J, with 15 bases between. This CDR3 has 15 amino acids. DNA of the CDR3: TGTGCCTGGAGTATTTCGACCACAGGAAATCAGCCCCAGCATTTT. This sequence encodes CAWSISTTGNQPQHF. Combining the CDR3 with reference TRBV30 and TRBJ1-5 gives the whole variable domain SQTIHQWPATLVQPVGSPLSLECTVEGTSNPNLYWYRQAAGRGLQLLFYSVGIGQISSEVPQNLSASRPQDRQFILSSKKLLLSDSGFYLCAWSISTTGNQPQHFGDGTRLSIL.

The chain couples TRBV7-9 to TRBJ1-1, with a tentative D call TRBD1 (5 bases). This CDR3 is built from 12 residues. Trimming shortened V by 5 bases and J by 4 bases, and 8 bases separated the two germline ends. Germline values: CDR1 SEHNR, CDR2 FQNEAQ (reference sequence). The CDR3, as DNA: TGTGCCAGCAGCCAAACAGGCACTGAAGCTTTCTTT. Its protein is CASSQTGTEAFF.

The genes are TRBV12-3 or TRBV12-4 and TRBJ1-2, with no clear D. The CDR3 contains 11 residues. Trimming removed 6 bases from V and 2 bases from J, with 4 bases in between. CDR3 loop: CASSENYGYTF. Written as DNA, the CDR3 is TGTGCCAGCAGCGAGAACTATGGCTACACCTTC.